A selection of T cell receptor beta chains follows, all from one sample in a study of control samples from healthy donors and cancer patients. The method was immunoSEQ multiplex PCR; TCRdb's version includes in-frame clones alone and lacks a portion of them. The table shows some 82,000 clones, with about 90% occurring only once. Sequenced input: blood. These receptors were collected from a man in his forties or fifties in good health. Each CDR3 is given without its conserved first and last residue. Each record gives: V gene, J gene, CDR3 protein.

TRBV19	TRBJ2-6	ASSALGGSGANVLT
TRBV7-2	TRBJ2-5	ASSLASGLAGRQETQY
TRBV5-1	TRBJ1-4	ASSWGQGLNEKLF
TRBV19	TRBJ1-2	ASSPGPGANYGYT
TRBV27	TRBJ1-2	ASRNQGNYGYT
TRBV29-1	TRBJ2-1	SVELAGNTRSYNEQF
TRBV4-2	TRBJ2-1	ASSQDIGDRAYNEQF
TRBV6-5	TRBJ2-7	ASSLTGATFVFEQY
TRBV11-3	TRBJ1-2	ASSGGAGTGERHGYT
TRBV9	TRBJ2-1	ASSVGYRATYNEQF
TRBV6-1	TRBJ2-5	ASSEALLLAGGETQY
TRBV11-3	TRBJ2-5	ASSSGLAGVLGETQY
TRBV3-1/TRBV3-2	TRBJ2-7	ASSQGSIGLAYEQY
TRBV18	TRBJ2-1	ASSRTSSYNEQF
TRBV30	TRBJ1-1	AWSVFVSMNTEAF
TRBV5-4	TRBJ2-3	ASSSPYTTDTQY
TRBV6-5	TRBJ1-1	ASVVARGTEAF
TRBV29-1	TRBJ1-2	SVAQGLASGGYT
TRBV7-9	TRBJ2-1	ASSYTGLDEQF
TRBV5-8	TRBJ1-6	ASSTAFGSWSPLH
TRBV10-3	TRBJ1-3	AISLQGGISGNTIY
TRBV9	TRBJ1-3	ASSVSGQRDTIY
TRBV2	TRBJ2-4	ASSEGGWALLAKNIQY
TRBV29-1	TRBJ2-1	SVDRAGGPNEQF
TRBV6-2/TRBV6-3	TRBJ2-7	ASSYPGASVYEQY
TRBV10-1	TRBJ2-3	ASSRQVSTDTQY
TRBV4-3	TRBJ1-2	ASSQGSLTGGLANYGYT
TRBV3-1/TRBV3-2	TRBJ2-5	ASSQGGSQETQY
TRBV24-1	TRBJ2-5	ATSGGPQEAQY
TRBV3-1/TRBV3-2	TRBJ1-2	ASSLVPQDPAGYT
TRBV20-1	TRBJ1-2	SARDGYT
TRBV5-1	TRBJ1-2	ASSLEGDYGYT
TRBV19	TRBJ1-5	ASSIVPGDQPQH
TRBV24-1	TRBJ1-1	ATSDPRGTEAF
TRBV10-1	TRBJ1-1	ASRGTGGTEAF
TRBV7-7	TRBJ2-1	ASSLALGGPYNEQF
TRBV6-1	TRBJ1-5	ASSPGQQGPQH
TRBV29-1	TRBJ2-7	SVEIPGGRYEQY
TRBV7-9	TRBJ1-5	ASSLGDFSNQPQH
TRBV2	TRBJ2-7	ASRRDRASYEQY